This T cell receptor beta chain was recorded in a study of cytomegalovirus exposure and HLA in healthy donors. Regarding the study as a whole: Further analysis, carried out later, found HLA-associated TCR beta chains more clonally expanded than equally common other chains. Later analysis identified about 18,000 TCR beta sequences associated with HLA alleles, using a false discovery rate threshold of 0.05. Reportedly, TCR beta sequences accurately predicted HLA-A and HLA-B alleles in most subjects.

The primer mix had 60 Vbeta and 13 Jbeta primers. Sequencing used immunoSEQ multiplex PCR; TCRdb keeps in-frame clones, though not all of them. The top ten hold roughly 1.3% of the sample, which has 200,000 to 250,000 clones, roughly 84% seen once. Though nominally healthy at sampling, donors likely had unrecorded immune exposures. Losses at the gene ends were 6 bases for V and 9 bases for J; bases not matched to a gene: 4. CDR3 length equals 11 residues. Germline V CDR1 and CDR2: ENHRY, SYGVKD. Points on this clone: What it binds is not known.

The V call is TRBV10-3, the J call TRBJ1-1; 7 bases agree with TRBD1. Sequencing input: PBMCs. This receptor was obtained from a human donor in good health. CDR3: CAISEQGQAFF. CDR3 DNA: TGTGCCATCAGCGAACAGGGGCAAGCTTTCTTT.